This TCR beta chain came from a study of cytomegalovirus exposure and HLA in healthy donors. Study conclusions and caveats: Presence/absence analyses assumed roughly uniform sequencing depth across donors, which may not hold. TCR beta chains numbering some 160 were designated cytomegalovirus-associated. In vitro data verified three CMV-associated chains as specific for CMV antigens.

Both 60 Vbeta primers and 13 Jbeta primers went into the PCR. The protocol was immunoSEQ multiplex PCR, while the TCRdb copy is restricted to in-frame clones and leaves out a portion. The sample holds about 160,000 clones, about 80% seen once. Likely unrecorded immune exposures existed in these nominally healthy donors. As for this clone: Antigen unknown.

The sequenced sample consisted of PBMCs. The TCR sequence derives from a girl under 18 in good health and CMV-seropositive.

CDR3 nucleotide sequence: TGTGCCAGCAGCTGGGGGGGCTGGGCCGGGGAGCTGTTTTTT. This sequence encodes CASSWGGWAGELFF. The chain couples TRBV9 to TRBJ2-2; a weak D match, TRBD2 (7 bases). The germline V and J ends were trimmed by 4 bases and 6 bases, with 13 bases remaining between them. CDR1 and CDR2 from the germline V gene are SGDLS and YYNGEE. The CDR3 consists of 14 residues.